The 9 T cell receptor beta chains below were found in one sample sequenced in a study of CD8+CD57+ T cells in acquired aplastic anemia. Template material for TCR beta VDJ and CDR3 profiling consisted of genomic DNA. One entry per CDR3 protein, called by TCRdb with MiXCR from the reads. The table records roughly 190,000 distinct CDR3 sequences, around 59% of them present only once. Input material: sorted CD4+, CD8+, or CD8+CD57+ T cells (not recorded which) from PBMCs. The receptors were sampled from a human donor in good health, serving as a control.

The chain recombines TRBV18 with TRBJ1-6; 7 bases line up with TRBD1. CDR3 length: 15 residues. Germline V CDR1 and CDR2: KGHSH, LQKENI. With V trimmed by 8 bases and J by 7 bases, 11 bases remained unmatched. For the CDR3, the DNA is TGTGCCAGCCAAGCCCCGACAGGGTGGAATTCACCCCTCCACTTT. Protein sequence: CASQAPTGWNSPLHF.

Many counts were recorded for this clonotype. This chain joins TRBV12-3 or TRBV12-4 and TRBJ1-1; D not certain. The V end was cut by 4 bases, the J end by 5 bases, with 8 bases between. The CDR3 consists of 12 residues. CDR3 amino acids: CASSSAGTEAFF. The CDR3 DNA sequence: TGTGCCAGCAGTTCTGCGGGGACTGAAGCTTTCTTT.

This clonotype appeared once. CDR3 amino acids: CASSQVRTLSSYEQYF. CDR3 nucleotides: TGCGCCAGCAGCCAAGTAAGGACTTTGAGCTCCTACGAGCAGTACTTC. This sequence joins TRBV4-3 and TRBJ2-7, with TRBD2 as a possible D gene (5 bases). V lost 1 base, J lost 0 bases, and 13 bases lay in between. This CDR3 spans 16 amino acids. Germline loops: CDR1 LGHNA, CDR2 YSLEER.

This clonotype was recorded once. The chain is built from TRBV7-2 and TRBJ2-5; possibly TRBD1 for D (9 bases). Germline values: CDR1 SGHTA, CDR2 FQGNSA. V was trimmed by 1 base and J by 1 base, leaving 19 bases between them. This CDR3 contains 18 residues. The CDR3 spells CASSLGTGGGGIQETQYF. In nucleotides, the CDR3 is TGTGCCAGCAGCTTAGGAACAGGGGGCGGGGGGATCCAAGAGACCCAGTACTTC.

This clonotype has only a few counts. The chain links TRBV18 to TRBJ2-5, with 10 bases lining up with TRBD1. CDR1 is KGHSH, CDR2 LQKENI, per germline. The CDR3 has 17 amino acids. V lost 2 bases and J lost 2; bases outside the gene matches: 8. CDR3 sequence (DNA): TGTGCCAGCTCACCAAACACACCGGGACAGGGGCAAGAGACCCAGTACTTC. Residues: CASSPNTPGQGQETQYF.

As regards this clonotype: This CDR3 is missing its conserved last phenylalanine or tryptophan, likely due to a read error. The rearrangement uses TRBV9 and TRBJ2-1; the D gene could be TRBD1 or TRBD2 (6 bases each). The germline V gene encodes CDR1 SGDLS and CDR2 YYNGEE. The CDR3 loop spans 17 amino acids. The CDR3 protein is CAGSVGIGGQTYNEQFL. DNA of the CDR3: TGTGCCGGCAGCGTAGGAATCGGGGGCCAAACCTACAATGAGCAGTTCCTC.

This clonotype was detected only a few times. The genes are TRBV24-1 and TRBJ1-2; a possible D gene is TRBD1 (6 bases). Germline V gene lookup returns CDR1 KGHDR and CDR2 SFDVKD. This CDR3 is built from 13 residues. Deletions cut 6 bases from V and 4 bases from J, with 11 bases between. The DNA for the CDR3 is TGTGCCACCAGTCAGGGGATGGGCTATGGCTACACCTTC. Residues: CATSQGMGYGYTF.

The chain is built from TRBV18 and TRBJ2-4, with D hard to call. Trimming took 6 bases from V and 7 from J, leaving 13 bases between them. The CDR3 consists of 13 residues. Germline V gives CDR1 KGHSH, CDR2 LQKENI. The chain's CDR3 is CASSSDPTNIQYF. DNA of the CDR3: TGTGCCAGCTCTAGTGACCCTACCAACATTCAGTACTTC.

This clonotype was seen repeatedly, ten times or more. The CDR3 sequence: CASRGGADQPQHF. The CDR3, as DNA: TGTGCCAGCAGAGGGGGCGCGGATCAGCCCCAGCATTTT. The rearrangement links TRBV6-1 to TRBJ1-5; TRBD1 agrees at 7 bases. CDR1 is MNHNS and CDR2 is SASEGT in the germline V gene. V gave up 6 bases and J gave up 5 bases; unmatched junction bases: 4. The CDR3 length is 13 residues.